This T cell receptor (beta chain) came from a study of OX40 agonist ivuxolimab in advanced cancers. TCRdb's copy holds only in-frame clones and misses some; the assay was immunoSEQ multiplex PCR. This sample has approximately 74,000 clones, with approximately 80% found just once. The CDR3 contains 15 residues. J was trimmed by 4 bases and V by 4 bases; bases with no gene match: 6. Germline V gene lookup returns CDR1 SGHRS and CDR2 YFSETQ. This sequence was found in an adult with an advanced solid tumor such as melanoma, head and neck, liver or kidney cancer. The V call is TRBV5-1, the J call TRBJ2-3; TRBD1 aligns across 10 bases. The sequencing used CD4+ or CD8+ T cells sorted from blood, collected in a trial of the OX40 agonist ivuxolimab. CDR3 amino acids: CASSPRQGAPDTQYF. In DNA, the CDR3 is TGCGCCAGCAGCCCCAGACAGGGGGCACCAGATACGCAGTATTTT.